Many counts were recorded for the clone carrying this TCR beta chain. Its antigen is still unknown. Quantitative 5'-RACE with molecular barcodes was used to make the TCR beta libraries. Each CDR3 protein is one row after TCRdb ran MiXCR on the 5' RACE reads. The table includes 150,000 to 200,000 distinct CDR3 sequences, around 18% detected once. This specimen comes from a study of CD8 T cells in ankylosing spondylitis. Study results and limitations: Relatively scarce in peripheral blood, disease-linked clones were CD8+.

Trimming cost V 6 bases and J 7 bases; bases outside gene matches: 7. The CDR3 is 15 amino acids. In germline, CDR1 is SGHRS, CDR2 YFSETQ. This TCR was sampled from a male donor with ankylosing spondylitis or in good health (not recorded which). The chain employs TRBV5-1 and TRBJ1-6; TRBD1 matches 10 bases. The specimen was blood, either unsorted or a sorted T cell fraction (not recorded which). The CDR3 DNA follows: TGCGCCAGCACCCAAGGGGACAGGGGAAATTCACCCCTCCACTTT. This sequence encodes CASTQGDRGNSPLHF.